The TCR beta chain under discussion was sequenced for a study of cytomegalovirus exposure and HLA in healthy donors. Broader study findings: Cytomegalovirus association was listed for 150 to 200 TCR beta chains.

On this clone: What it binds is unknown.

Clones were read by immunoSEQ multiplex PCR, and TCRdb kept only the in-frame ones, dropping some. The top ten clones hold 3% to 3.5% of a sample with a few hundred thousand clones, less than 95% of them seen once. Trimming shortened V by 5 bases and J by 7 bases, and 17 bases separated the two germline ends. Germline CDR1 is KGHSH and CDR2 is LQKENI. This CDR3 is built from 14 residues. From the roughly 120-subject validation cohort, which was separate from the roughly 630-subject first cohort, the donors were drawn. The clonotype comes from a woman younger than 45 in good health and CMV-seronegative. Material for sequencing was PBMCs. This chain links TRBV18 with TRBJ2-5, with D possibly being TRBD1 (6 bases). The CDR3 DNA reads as TGTGCCAGCTCAACGTCAGGGGTTCAGCGGACCCAGTACTTC. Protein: CASSTSGVQRTQYF.